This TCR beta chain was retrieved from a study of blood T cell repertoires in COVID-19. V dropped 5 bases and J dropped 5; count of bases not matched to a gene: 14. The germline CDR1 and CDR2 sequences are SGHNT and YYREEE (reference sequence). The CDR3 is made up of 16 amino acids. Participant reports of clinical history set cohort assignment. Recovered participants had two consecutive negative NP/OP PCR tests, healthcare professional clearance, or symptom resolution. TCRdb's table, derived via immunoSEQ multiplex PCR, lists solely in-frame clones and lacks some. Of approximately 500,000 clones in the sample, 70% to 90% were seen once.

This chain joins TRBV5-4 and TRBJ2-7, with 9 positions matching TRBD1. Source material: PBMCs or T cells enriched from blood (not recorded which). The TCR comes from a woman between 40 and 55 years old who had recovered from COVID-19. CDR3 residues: CASREQGARGSDEQYF. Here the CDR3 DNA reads TGTGCCAGCAGGGAACAGGGGGCGCGAGGGTCAGACGAGCAGTACTTC.